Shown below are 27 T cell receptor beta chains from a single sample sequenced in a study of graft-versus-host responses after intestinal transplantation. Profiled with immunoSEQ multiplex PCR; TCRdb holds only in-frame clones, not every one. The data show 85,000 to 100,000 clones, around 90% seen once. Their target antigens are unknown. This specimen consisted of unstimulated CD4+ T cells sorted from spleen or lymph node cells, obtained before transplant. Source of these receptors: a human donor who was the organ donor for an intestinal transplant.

CDR3 DNA: TGCGCCAGCAGCTCCGGACAGCTAAATGAAAAACTGTTTTTT. Translating gives CASSSGQLNEKLFF. V and J are TRBV5-1 and TRBJ1-4, with a tentative D call TRBD1 (6 bases). The CDR3 contains 14 residues. V lost 3 bases and J 5 bases, leaving 11 bases between the germline ends. CDR1 and CDR2 (germline): SGHRS, YFSETQ.

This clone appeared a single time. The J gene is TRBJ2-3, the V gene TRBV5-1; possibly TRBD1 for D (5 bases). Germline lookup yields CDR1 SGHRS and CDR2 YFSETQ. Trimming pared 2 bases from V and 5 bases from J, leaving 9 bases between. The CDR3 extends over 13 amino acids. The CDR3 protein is CASSLGAGDTQYF. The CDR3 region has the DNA TGCGCCAGCAGCTTAGGGGCAGGAGATACGCAGTATTTT. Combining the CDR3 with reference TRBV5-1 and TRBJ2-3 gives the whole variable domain KAGVTQTPRYLIKTRGQQVTLSCSPISGHRSVSWYQQTPGQGLQFLFEYFSETQRNKGNFPGRFSGRQFSNSRSEMNVSTLELGDSALYLCASSLGAGDTQYFGPGTRLTVL.

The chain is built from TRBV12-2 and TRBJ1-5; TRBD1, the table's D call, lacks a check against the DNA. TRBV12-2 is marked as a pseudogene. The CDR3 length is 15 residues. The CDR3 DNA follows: TGTGCAAGTCGCTATCGGACAGGGGGCAATCAGCCCCAGCATTTT. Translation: CASRYRTGGNQPQHF.

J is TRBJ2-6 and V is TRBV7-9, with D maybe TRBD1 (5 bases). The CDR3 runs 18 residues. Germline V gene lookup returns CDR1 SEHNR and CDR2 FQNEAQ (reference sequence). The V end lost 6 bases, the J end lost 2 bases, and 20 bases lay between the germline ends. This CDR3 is CASRPAPTGPPGANVLTF. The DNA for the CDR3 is TGTGCCAGCAGACCCGCCCCTACAGGTCCCCCTGGGGCCAACGTCCTGACTTTC.

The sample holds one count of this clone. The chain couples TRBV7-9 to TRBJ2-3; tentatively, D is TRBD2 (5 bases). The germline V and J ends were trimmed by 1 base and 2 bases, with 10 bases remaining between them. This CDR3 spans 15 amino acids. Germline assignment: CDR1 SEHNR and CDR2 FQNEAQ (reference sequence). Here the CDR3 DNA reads TGTGCCAGCAGCTTAGGGGGAGCCATCACAGATACGCAGTATTTT. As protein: CASSLGGAITDTQYF. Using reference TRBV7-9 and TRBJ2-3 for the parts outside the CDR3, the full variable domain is DTGVSQNPRHKITKRGQNVTFRCDPISEHNRLYWYRQTLGQGPEFLTYFQNEAQLEKSRLLSDRFSAERPKGSFSTLEIQRTEQGDSAMYLCASSLGGAITDTQYFGPGTRLTVL.

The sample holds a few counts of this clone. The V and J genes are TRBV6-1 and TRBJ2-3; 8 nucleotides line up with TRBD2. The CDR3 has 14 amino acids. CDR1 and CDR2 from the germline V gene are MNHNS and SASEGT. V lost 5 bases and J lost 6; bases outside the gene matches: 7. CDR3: CASSRLAGPDTQYF. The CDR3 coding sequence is TGTGCCAGCAGTCGCCTAGCGGGTCCGGATACGCAGTATTTT.

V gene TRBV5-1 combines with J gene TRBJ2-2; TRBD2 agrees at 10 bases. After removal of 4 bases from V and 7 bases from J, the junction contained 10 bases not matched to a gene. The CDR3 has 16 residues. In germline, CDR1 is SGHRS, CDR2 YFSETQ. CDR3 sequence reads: CASSPSGRAFGGELFF. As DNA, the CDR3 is TGCGCCAGCAGCCCGAGCGGGAGGGCCTTTGGCGGGGAGCTGTTTTTT. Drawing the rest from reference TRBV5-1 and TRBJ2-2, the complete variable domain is KAGVTQTPRYLIKTRGQQVTLSCSPISGHRSVSWYQQTPGQGLQFLFEYFSETQRNKGNFPGRFSGRQFSNSRSEMNVSTLELGDSALYLCASSPSGRAFGGELFFGEGSRLTVL.

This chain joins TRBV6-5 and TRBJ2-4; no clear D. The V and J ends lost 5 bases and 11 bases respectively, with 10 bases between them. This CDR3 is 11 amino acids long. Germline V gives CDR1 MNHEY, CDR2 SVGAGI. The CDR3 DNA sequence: TGTGCCAGCAGTGAAATCCCAGTTCAGTACTTC. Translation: CASSEIPVQYF.

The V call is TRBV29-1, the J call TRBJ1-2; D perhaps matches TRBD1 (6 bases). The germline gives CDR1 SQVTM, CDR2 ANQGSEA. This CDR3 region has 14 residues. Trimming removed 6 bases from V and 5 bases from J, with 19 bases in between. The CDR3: CSVDRQARGYGYTF. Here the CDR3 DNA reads TGCAGCGTGGACAGACAGGCGAGAGGTTATGGCTACACCTTC.

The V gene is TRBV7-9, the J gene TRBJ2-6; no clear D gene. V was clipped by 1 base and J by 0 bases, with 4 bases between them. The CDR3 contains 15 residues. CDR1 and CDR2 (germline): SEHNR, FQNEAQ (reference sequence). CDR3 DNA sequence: TGTGCCAGCAGCTTAGGGGCCTCTGGGGCCAACGTCCTGACTTTC. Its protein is CASSLGASGANVLTF.

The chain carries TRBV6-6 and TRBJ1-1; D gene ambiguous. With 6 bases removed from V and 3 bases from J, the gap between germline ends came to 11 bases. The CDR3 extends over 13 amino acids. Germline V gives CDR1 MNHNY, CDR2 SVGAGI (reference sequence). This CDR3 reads CASSEGPYTEAFF. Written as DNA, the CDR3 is TGTGCCAGCAGCGAGGGCCCATACACTGAAGCTTTCTTT.

CDR3 sequence reads: CASSRGNEQFF. The CDR3 nucleotides read TGTGCCAGCAGCAGGGGGAATGAGCAGTTCTTC. The chain joins TRBV6-5 to TRBJ2-1; 7 positions agree with TRBD1. CDR1 and CDR2 from the germline V gene are MNHEY and SVGAGI. After removal of 6 bases from V and 7 bases from J, the junction contained 0 bases not matched to a gene. The CDR3 totals 11 residues.

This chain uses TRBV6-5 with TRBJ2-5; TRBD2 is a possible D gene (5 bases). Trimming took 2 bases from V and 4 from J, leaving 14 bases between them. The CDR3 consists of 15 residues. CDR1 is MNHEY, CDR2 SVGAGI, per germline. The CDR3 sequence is CASSYGYRGLETQYF. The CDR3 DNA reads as TGTGCCAGCAGTTACGGGTACCGGGGTTTAGAGACCCAGTACTTC.

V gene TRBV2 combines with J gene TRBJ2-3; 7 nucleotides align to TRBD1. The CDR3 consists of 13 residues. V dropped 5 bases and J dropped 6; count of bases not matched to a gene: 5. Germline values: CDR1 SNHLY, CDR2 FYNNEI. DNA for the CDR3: TGTGCCAGCAGTAATCAGGGGGTGGATACGCAGTATTTT. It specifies CASSNQGVDTQYF.

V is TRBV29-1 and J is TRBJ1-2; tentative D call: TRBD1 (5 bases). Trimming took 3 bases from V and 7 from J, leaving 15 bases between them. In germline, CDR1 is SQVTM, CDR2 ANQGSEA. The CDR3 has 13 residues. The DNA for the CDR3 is TGCAGCGTTGAGGTTAGGGGCGTAGGTGGCTACACCTTC. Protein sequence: CSVEVRGVGGYTF.

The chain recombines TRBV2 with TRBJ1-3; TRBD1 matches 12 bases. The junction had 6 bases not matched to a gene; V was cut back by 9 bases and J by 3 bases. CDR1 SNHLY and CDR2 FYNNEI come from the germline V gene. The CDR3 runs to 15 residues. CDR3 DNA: TGTGCCAGACAGGGACAGGGGGCTTTTGGAAACACCATATATTTT. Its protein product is CARQGQGAFGNTIYF. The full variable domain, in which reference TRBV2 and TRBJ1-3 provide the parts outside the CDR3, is EPEVTQTPSHQVTQMGQEVILRCVPISNHLYFYWYRQILGQKVEFLVSFYNNEISEKSEIFDDQFSVERPDGSNFTLKIRSTKLEDSAMYFCARQGQGAFGNTIYFGEGSWLTVV.

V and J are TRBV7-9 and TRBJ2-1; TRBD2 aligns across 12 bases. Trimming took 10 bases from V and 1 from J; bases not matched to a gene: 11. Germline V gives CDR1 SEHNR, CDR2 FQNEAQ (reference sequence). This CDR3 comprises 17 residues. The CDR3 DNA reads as TGTGCCACCAATGGGCTAGCGGGGGGGCAGTCCTACAATGAGCAGTTCTTC. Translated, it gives CATNGLAGGQSYNEQFF.

The CDR3 reads CASSLHFGTGDTEQYF. CDR3 bases: TGCGCCAGCAGCTTGCACTTCGGGACAGGGGATACCGAGCAGTACTTC. V gene TRBV5-1 combines with J gene TRBJ2-7; 10 bases align to TRBD1. V lost 1 base to trimming and J lost 6 bases; unmatched junction nucleotides: 10. CDR3 length equals 16 residues. The germline V gene has CDR1 SGHRS and CDR2 YFSETQ.

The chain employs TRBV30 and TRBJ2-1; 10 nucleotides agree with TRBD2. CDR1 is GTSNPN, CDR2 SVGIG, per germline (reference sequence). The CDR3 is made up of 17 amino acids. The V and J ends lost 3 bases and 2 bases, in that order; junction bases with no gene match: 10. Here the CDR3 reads CAWRGFASGRAYNEQFF. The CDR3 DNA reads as TGTGCCTGGAGAGGATTCGCGAGCGGGAGGGCCTACAATGAGCAGTTCTTC.

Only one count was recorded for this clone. CDR3 bases: TGTGCCAGCAGGCCACGTAGCGGGGGCTCCTACAATGAGCAGTTCTTC. It yields the protein CASRPRSGGSYNEQFF. The rearrangement uses TRBV2 and TRBJ2-1; 9 bases are shared with TRBD2. This CDR3 contains 16 residues. The germline V gene encodes CDR1 SNHLY and CDR2 FYNNEI. V was clipped by 6 bases and J by 0 bases; unmatched bases: 6. The full variable domain, completed using reference TRBV2 and TRBJ2-1, is EPEVTQTPSHQVTQMGQEVILRCVPISNHLYFYWYRQILGQKVEFLVSFYNNEISEKSEIFDDQFSVERPDGSNFTLKIRSTKLEDSAMYFCASRPRSGGSYNEQFFGPGTRLTVL.

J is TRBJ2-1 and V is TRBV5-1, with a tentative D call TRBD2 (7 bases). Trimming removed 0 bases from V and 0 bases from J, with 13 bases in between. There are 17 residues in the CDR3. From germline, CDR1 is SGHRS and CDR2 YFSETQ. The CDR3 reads CASSLAPGGPSYNEQFF. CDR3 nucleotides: TGCGCCAGCAGCTTGGCTCCCGGGGGGCCCTCCTACAATGAGCAGTTCTTC.

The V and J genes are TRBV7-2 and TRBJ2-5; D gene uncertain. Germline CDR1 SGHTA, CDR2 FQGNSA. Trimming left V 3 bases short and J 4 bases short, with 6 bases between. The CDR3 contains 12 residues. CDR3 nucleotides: TGTGCCAGCAGCTTTGGCTCAGAGACCCAGTACTTC. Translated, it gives CASSFGSETQYF.

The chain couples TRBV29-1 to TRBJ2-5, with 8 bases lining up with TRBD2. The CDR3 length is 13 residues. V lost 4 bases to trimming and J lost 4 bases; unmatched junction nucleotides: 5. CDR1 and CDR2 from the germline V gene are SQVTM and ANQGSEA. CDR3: CSVVAAGVETQYF. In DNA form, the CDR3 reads TGCAGCGTTGTAGCAGCGGGAGTAGAGACCCAGTACTTC. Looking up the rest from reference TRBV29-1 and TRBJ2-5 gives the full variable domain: SAVISQKPSRDICQRGTSLTIQCQVDSQVTMMFWYRQQPGQSLTLIATANQGSEATYESGFVIDKFPISRPNLTFSTLTVSNMSPEDSSIYLCSVVAAGVETQYFGPGTRLLVL.

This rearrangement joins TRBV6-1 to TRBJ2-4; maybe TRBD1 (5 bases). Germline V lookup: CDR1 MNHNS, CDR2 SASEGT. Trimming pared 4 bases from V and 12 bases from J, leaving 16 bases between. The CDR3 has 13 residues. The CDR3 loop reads CASSAQEHTGQYF. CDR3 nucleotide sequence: TGTGCCAGCAGTGCACAGGAGCACACGGGTCAGTACTTC.

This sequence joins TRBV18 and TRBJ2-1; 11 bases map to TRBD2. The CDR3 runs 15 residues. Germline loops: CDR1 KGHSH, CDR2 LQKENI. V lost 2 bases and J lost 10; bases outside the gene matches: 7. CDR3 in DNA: TGTGCCAGCTCACCATCGACTAGCGGGAAGAAAGAGCAGTTCTTC. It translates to CASSPSTSGKKEQFF.

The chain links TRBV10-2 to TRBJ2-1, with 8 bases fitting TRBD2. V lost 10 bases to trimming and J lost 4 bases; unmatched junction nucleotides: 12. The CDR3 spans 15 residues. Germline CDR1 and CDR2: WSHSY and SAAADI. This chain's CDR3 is CATTLRGGMYNEQFF. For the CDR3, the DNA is TGCGCCACCACACTTCGGGGGGGCATGTACAATGAGCAGTTCTTC.

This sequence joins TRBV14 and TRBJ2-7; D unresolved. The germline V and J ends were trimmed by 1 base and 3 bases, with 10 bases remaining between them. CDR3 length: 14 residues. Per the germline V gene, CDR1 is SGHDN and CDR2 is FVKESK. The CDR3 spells CASSQVETLYEQYF. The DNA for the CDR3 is TGTGCCAGCAGCCAAGTAGAGACACTCTACGAGCAGTACTTC.